Shown below are 26 T cell receptor beta chains from a single sample sequenced in a study of T-cell reconstitution after alpha-beta-depleted transplantation in children. The TCRbeta library incorporated unique molecular identifiers. MiXCR, run by TCRdb on the PCR reads, gives a single entry per CDR3 protein. The sample shows around 130,000 distinct CDR3 sequences, about a tenth of them seen only once. Here the sequenced sample was PBMCs, mostly from graft donor cells, taken 180 days after TCRalphabeta/CD19-depleted stem cell transplant. The receptors stem from a girl under three years old who had a stem cell transplant for combined immunodeficiency, so the T cells may come from the graft donor.

The rearrangement links TRBV7-9 to TRBJ1-5, with a tentative D call TRBD1 (6 bases). The CDR3 consists of 13 residues. V was cut by 5 bases and J by 4 bases, with 9 bases left in between. Germline CDR1 SEHNR, CDR2 FQNEAQ (reference sequence). The CDR3 nucleotides read TGTGCCAGCAGCGGGACATTGAATCAGCCCCAGCATTTT. Protein product: CASSGTLNQPQHF. Supplemented by reference TRBV7-9 and TRBJ1-5, the full variable domain reads DTGVSQNPRHKITKRGQNVTFRCDPISEHNRLYWYRQTLGQGPEFLTYFQNEAQLEKSRLLSDRFSAERPKGSFSTLEIQRTEQGDSAMYLCASSGTLNQPQHFGDGTRLSIL.

This clonotype was picked up a small number of times. The chain carries TRBV20-1 and TRBJ2-1; 8 bases are a match to TRBD1. Germline CDR1 is DFQATT and CDR2 is SNEGSKA (reference sequence). With V trimmed by 5 bases and J by 1 base, 4 bases remained unmatched. The CDR3 length is 14 residues. The CDR3, as DNA: TGCAGTGCTTACAGGGGGAGATCCTACAATGAGCAGTTCTTC. The encoded protein is CSAYRGRSYNEQFF.

In its sample, this clonotype was seen a few times. The chain uses TRBV27 and TRBJ2-1, with TRBD2 as a possible D gene (6 bases). V was pared by 3 bases and J by 6 bases, with 12 bases between. Looked up from germline, CDR1 is MNHEY and CDR2 is SMNVEV (reference sequence). The CDR3 contains 14 residues. For the CDR3, the DNA is TGTGCCAGCAGTTTGGCGGGACGTCGCAATGAGCAGTTCTTC. Amino acid sequence: CASSLAGRRNEQFF.

This clonotype has just a few counts. V is TRBV29-1 and J is TRBJ1-1, with D maybe TRBD1 (5 bases). Trimming removed 0 bases at V and 0 bases at J, with 14 bases between. This CDR3 region has 16 residues. Germline CDR1 is SQVTM and CDR2 is ANQGSEA. In DNA, the CDR3 is TGCAGCGTTGAAGAGGGCCAGGGCTTTTTGAACACTGAAGCTTTCTTT. This translates into CSVEEGQGFLNTEAFF.

The V gene is TRBV24-1, the J gene TRBJ2-1; D possibly corresponds to TRBD1 (7 bases). V lost 7 bases and J 6 bases, leaving 18 bases between the germline ends. The CDR3 contains 15 residues. Germline loops: CDR1 KGHDR, CDR2 SFDVKD. DNA for the CDR3: TGTGCCACCAGCCCTAGGCGGGACAGAAGCAATGAGCAGTTCTTC. This gives the protein CATSPRRDRSNEQFF.

This clonotype was recorded a few times. The chain has TRBV2 and TRBJ2-5, with no clear D. Deletions cut 7 bases from V and 2 bases from J, with 11 bases between. Germline V CDR1 and CDR2: SNHLY, FYNNEI. This CDR3 spans 13 amino acids. CDR3 bases: TGTGCCAGCATGAGAACAGAACAAGAGACCCAGTACTTC. Translating gives CASMRTEQETQYF.

Ten or more counts support this clonotype. V gene TRBV7-2 combines with J gene TRBJ1-5; tentatively, D is TRBD1 (6 bases). Germline CDR1 SGHTA, CDR2 FQGNSA. Trimming took 1 base from V and 4 from J, leaving 14 bases between them. This CDR3 region has 16 residues. CDR3 loop: CASSLDNRVSNQPQHF. The CDR3 nucleotides read TGTGCCAGCAGCTTAGATAACAGGGTCAGTAATCAGCCCCAGCATTTT.

The chain uses TRBV20-1 and TRBJ2-7; D unclear. V was trimmed by 0 bases and J by 4 bases, leaving 10 bases between them. Germline assignment: CDR1 DFQATT and CDR2 SNEGSKA (reference sequence). The CDR3 sequence is 13 residues long. CDR3 residues: CSARDSGVYEQYF. The CDR3 DNA is TGCAGTGCTAGAGATAGTGGGGTTTACGAGCAGTACTTC.

The J gene is TRBJ2-1, the V gene TRBV12-3 or TRBV12-4; the match to TRBD2 covers 9 bases. V shed 7 bases and J 4 bases; nucleotides not matched to a gene: 8. The CDR3 spans 15 residues. CDR3 sequence reads: CASKLSGGLYNEQFF. Here the CDR3 DNA reads TGTGCCAGCAAACTAAGCGGGGGGCTTTACAATGAGCAGTTCTTC.

This chain uses TRBV30 with TRBJ2-7; D gene unclear. Germline V gives CDR1 GTSNPN, CDR2 SVGIG (reference sequence). CDR3 length: 11 amino acids. Trimming removed 5 bases from V and 2 bases from J, with 7 bases in between. The CDR3 coding sequence is TGTGCCTGGGGAACGACCTACGAGCAGTACTTC. It specifies CAWGTTYEQYF. Using reference TRBV30 and TRBJ2-7 for the parts outside the CDR3, the full variable domain is SQTIHQWPATLVQPVGSPLSLECTVEGTSNPNLYWYRQAAGRGLQLLFYSVGIGQISSEVPQNLSASRPQDRQFILSSKKLLLSDSGFYLCAWGTTYEQYFGPGTRLTVT.

The rearrangement links TRBV27 to TRBJ2-1, with D possibly matching TRBD2 (5 bases). The CDR3 runs 17 residues. V was clipped by 0 bases and J by 0 bases, with 12 bases between them. Germline CDR1 reads MNHEY; CDR2 reads SMNVEV (reference sequence). Here the CDR3 DNA reads TGTGCCAGCAGTTTATCCCCGCTAGCACTCTCCTACAATGAGCAGTTCTTC. Its protein product is CASSLSPLALSYNEQFF.

This clonotype was recorded at least ten times. This chain connects TRBV7-8 to TRBJ2-1; 14 nucleotides line up with TRBD2. With 2 bases clipped from V and 7 bases from J, the junction kept 13 bases outside the gene matches. Germline V gives CDR1 SGHVS, CDR2 FQNEAQ. The CDR3 is 19 amino acids. The CDR3 region is CASSLYMAPRTSGGNEQFF. CDR3 sequence (DNA): TGTGCCAGCAGCTTATATATGGCCCCTCGGACTAGCGGGGGGAATGAGCAGTTCTTC.

This CDR3 is CASSLDSGAETQYF. For the CDR3, the DNA is TGTGCCAGCAGCTTAGATAGCGGGGCGGAGACCCAGTACTTC. This rearrangement joins TRBV13 to TRBJ2-5, with TRBD2 matching over 8 bases. V was clipped by 1 base and J by 5 bases; unmatched bases: 3. Per germline, CDR1 PRHDT and CDR2 FYEKMQ (reference sequence). The CDR3 has 14 residues.

This clonotype turned up a few times. CDR3 bases: TGTGCCAGCAGCTTAGGGGGAGGCGGGGAGCTGTTTTTT. It codes for CASSLGGGGELFF. The chain links TRBV7-8 to TRBJ2-2, with D tentatively TRBD2 (6 bases). The V and J ends lost 1 base and 7 bases respectively, with 7 bases between them. The CDR3 is made up of 13 amino acids. Germline CDR1 SGHVS, CDR2 FQNEAQ.

The chain recombines TRBV5-1 with TRBJ2-3, with 8 bases that match TRBD1. The CDR3 spans 13 residues. J gave up 6 bases and V 4 bases, and 4 bases lay outside the gene matches. Germline CDR1 reads SGHRS; CDR2 reads YFSETQ. The CDR3 reads CASSTRTGDTQYF. CDR3 DNA: TGCGCCAGCAGCACCCGGACAGGGGATACGCAGTATTTT.

The chain couples TRBV3-1 to TRBJ2-5, with D perhaps matching TRBD2 (6 bases). The CDR3 length is 16 residues. The germline V and J ends were trimmed by 8 bases and 1 base, with 20 bases remaining between them. CDR1 is LGHDT and CDR2 is YNNKEL in the germline V gene (reference sequence). In DNA form, the CDR3 reads TGTGCCAGCGCCGAAACCCGAAAGCGGGCCCAAGAGACCCAGTACTTC. Protein product: CASAETRKRAQETQYF.

This clonotype appeared a few times. The rearrangement uses TRBV29-1 and TRBJ2-5; no clear D gene. Germline V gives CDR1 SQVTM, CDR2 ANQGSEA. V lost 6 bases to trimming and J lost 6 bases, with 8 bases between them. CDR3 length: 10 residues. The CDR3 coding sequence is TGCAGCGTCCGTAAAAAGACCCAGTACTTC. This encodes CSVRKKTQYF. The full variable domain, its missing parts supplied by reference TRBV29-1 and TRBJ2-5, is SAVISQKPSRDICQRGTSLTIQCQVDSQVTMMFWYRQQPGQSLTLIATANQGSEATYESGFVIDKFPISRPNLTFSTLTVSNMSPEDSSIYLCSVRKKTQYFGPGTRLLVL.

This clonotype was found a few times. The V and J genes are TRBV20-1 and TRBJ2-1; TRBD2 agrees at 13 bases. The length of the CDR3 is 14 residues. J was trimmed by 9 bases and V by 0 bases; bases with no gene match: 2. CDR1 is DFQATT, CDR2 SNEGSKA, per germline (reference sequence). DNA of the CDR3: TGCAGTGCTAGAGAGGGACTAGCGGGGTCTGAGCAGTTCTTC. Translation: CSAREGLAGSEQFF.

This clonotype has just a few counts. The genes are TRBV7-2 and TRBJ2-5, with D maybe TRBD2 (6 bases). The CDR3 has 18 residues. V was pared by 0 bases and J by 1 base, with 18 bases between. CDR1 and CDR2 from the germline V gene are SGHTA and FQGNSA. As DNA, the CDR3 is TGTGCCAGCAGCTTAGCGTGGAAACAGGAGGGGCTCCAAGAGACCCAGTACTTC. The encoded protein is CASSLAWKQEGLQETQYF.

This clonotype was picked up a small number of times. This chain connects TRBV20-1 to TRBJ2-4; D might be TRBD2 (7 bases). The CDR3 is 13 residues long. The germline CDR1 and CDR2 sequences are DFQATT and SNEGSKA (reference sequence). Trimming removed 1 base at V and 6 bases at J, with 10 bases between. The CDR3 loop reads CSARGGGVNIQYF. CDR3 DNA sequence: TGCAGTGCTAGAGGCGGGGGCGTAAACATTCAGTACTTC.

The chain links TRBV12-3 or TRBV12-4 to TRBJ1-3; unclear D gene. CDR3 length: 14 residues. The V gene lost 5 bases and the J gene lost 4 bases, with 12 bases spanning the gap. The CDR3 is CASSPSTWGNTIYF. CDR3 DNA sequence: TGTGCCAGCAGTCCGTCAACCTGGGGAAACACCATATATTTT.

This clonotype has only a few counts. The rearrangement links TRBV14 to TRBJ2-7; D uncertain. The CDR3 spans 15 residues. The germline V gene has CDR1 SGHDN and CDR2 FVKESK. Trimming pared 4 bases from V and 0 bases from J, leaving 13 bases between. The CDR3 sequence is CASSRVERPSYEQYF. The CDR3 nucleotides read TGTGCCAGCAGCCGGGTAGAGAGACCCTCCTACGAGCAGTACTTC.

The chain couples TRBV7-2 to TRBJ1-5; the D is unclear. CDR3 length: 15 residues. From germline, CDR1 is SGHTA and CDR2 FQGNSA. Trimming shortened V by 1 base and J by 4 bases, and 11 bases separated the two germline ends. The CDR3 bases are TGTGCCAGCAGCTTAGTTTCCGGGGAGAATCAGCCCCAGCATTTT. It translates to CASSLVSGENQPQHF.

This clonotype was found a few times. The chain's CDR3 is CASSQDLRTAWRTGELFF. Here the CDR3 DNA reads TGCGCCAGCAGCCAAGATCTGCGGACAGCATGGCGGACCGGGGAGCTGTTTTTT. The V and J genes are TRBV4-3 and TRBJ2-2; possible D gene TRBD1, 6 bases. V gave up 0 bases and J gave up 5 bases, with 19 bases separating them. CDR3 length: 18 amino acids. Per germline, CDR1 LGHNA and CDR2 YSLEER.

This clonotype was seen many times. This rearrangement joins TRBV24-1 to TRBJ2-5, with 10 bases that match TRBD1. The CDR3 totals 16 residues. Germline V gives CDR1 KGHDR, CDR2 SFDVKD. The junction had 9 bases not matched to a gene; V was cut back by 4 bases and J by 5 bases. As DNA, the CDR3 is TGTGCCACCAGTGACTCGGACGGGACAGGGGCCGAGACCCAGTACTTC. This sequence encodes CATSDSDGTGAETQYF.

V gene TRBV12-3 or TRBV12-4 combines with J gene TRBJ2-5, with TRBD2 identical over 11 bases. J was trimmed by 6 bases and V by 5 bases; bases with no gene match: 5. There are 14 residues in the CDR3. As DNA, the CDR3 is TGTGCCAGCAGTCCCACTAGCGGGGGAAAGACCCAGTACTTC. Its protein is CASSPTSGGKTQYF.